The rows below give T cell receptor beta chains drawn from one sample of a study of Ad26.COV2.S vaccination and SARS-CoV-2 variants. Using immunoSEQ multiplex PCR, the repertoire was profiled, and TCRdb retains in-frame clones only, with some absent. The sample carries over 250,000 clones, over 75% recorded once. Material: peripheral blood, obtained in a trial of Ad26.COV2.S vaccine versus placebo. Receptors originate from a person between 18 and 65 years old who received the Ad26.COV2.S COVID-19 vaccine or a placebo. Each CDR3 is given with its conserved first and last residue. The D gene is left open where the match is weak. The size field is filled for only some rows; it gives once, few, many or a size class.

cdr3_aa: CARSSAGTASEQYF
cdr3_nt: TGTGCCAGGTCATCGGCAGGGACGGCTAGTGAGCAGTACTTC
v_call: TRBV3-1/TRBV3-2
j_call: TRBJ2-7
clone_size: .
d_call: .

cdr3_aa: CASSFTTNAYNEQFF
cdr3_nt: TGTGCCAGCAGCTTCACTACCAACGCCTACAATGAGCAGTTCTTC
v_call: TRBV11-2
j_call: TRBJ2-1
clone_size: .
d_call: .

cdr3_aa: CATTAGANVLTF
cdr3_nt: TGTGCCACCACGGCGGGGGCCAACGTCCTGACTTTC
v_call: TRBV19
j_call: TRBJ2-6
clone_size: .
d_call: .

cdr3_aa: CASSDASEAFF
cdr3_nt: TGTGCCAGCAGTGATGCCTCTGAAGCTTTCTTT
v_call: TRBV6-1
j_call: TRBJ1-1
clone_size: .
d_call: .

cdr3_aa: CAWSGGHGEKLFF
cdr3_nt: TGTGCCTGGAGTGGGGGGCATGGTGAAAAACTGTTTTTT
v_call: TRBV30
j_call: TRBJ1-4
clone_size: .
d_call: .

cdr3_aa: CASSLGQGYGDTEAFF
cdr3_nt: TGTGCCAGCAGCTTGGGACAGGGTTATGGGGACACTGAAGCTTTCTTT
v_call: TRBV5-8
j_call: TRBJ1-1
clone_size: .
d_call: TRBD1

cdr3_aa: CASSYREYEQYF
cdr3_nt: TGTGCCAGCAGTTACAGAGAGTACGAGCAGTACTTC
v_call: TRBV2
j_call: TRBJ2-7
clone_size: once
d_call: .

cdr3_aa: CACSGQGPQPQHF
cdr3_nt: TGTGCCTGCTCCGGGCAGGGCCCCCAGCCCCAGCATTTT
v_call: TRBV30
j_call: TRBJ1-5
clone_size: .
d_call: .

cdr3_aa: CASSLLGGALSGANVLTF
cdr3_nt: TGTGCCAGCAGCTTATTGGGGGGGGCGCTCTCTGGGGCCAACGTCCTGACTTTC
v_call: TRBV7-2
j_call: TRBJ2-6
clone_size: .
d_call: .

cdr3_aa: CASSLTSGPYNEQFF
cdr3_nt: TGCGCCAGCAGCTTGACTAGCGGACCCTACAATGAGCAGTTCTTC
v_call: TRBV5-1
j_call: TRBJ2-1
clone_size: .
d_call: TRBD2

cdr3_aa: CASSLSRDVNEKLFF
cdr3_nt: TGTGCCAGCAGCCTGAGTAGGGACGTTAATGAAAAACTGTTTTTT
v_call: TRBV7-2
j_call: TRBJ1-4
clone_size: .
d_call: .

cdr3_aa: CASSPRESNQPQHF
cdr3_nt: TGTGCCAGTAGTCCCAGGGAAAGCAATCAGCCCCAGCATTTT
v_call: TRBV19
j_call: TRBJ1-5
clone_size: .
d_call: .

cdr3_aa: CASSILQNTGELFF
cdr3_nt: TGTGCCAGTAGTATATTACAGAACACCGGGGAGCTGTTTTTT
v_call: TRBV19
j_call: TRBJ2-2
clone_size: .
d_call: .

cdr3_aa: CVSSVTGGDNSPLHF
cdr3_nt: TGTGTCAGCAGCGTGACAGGGGGCGATAATTCACCCCTCCACTTT
v_call: TRBV6-5
j_call: TRBJ1-6
clone_size: .
d_call: TRBD1

cdr3_aa: CASSIRRLAGSVEQFF
cdr3_nt: TGTGCCAGCAGCATCAGACGACTAGCGGGATCGGTTGAGCAGTTCTTC
v_call: TRBV7-8
j_call: TRBJ2-1
clone_size: .
d_call: TRBD2

cdr3_aa: CASTLYANTEAFF
cdr3_nt: TGTGCCAGCACCCTTTATGCGAACACTGAAGCTTTCTTT
v_call: TRBV6-6
j_call: TRBJ1-1
clone_size: .
d_call: .

cdr3_aa: CASRLAGGTGELFF
cdr3_nt: TGTGCCAGCAGGCTAGCGGGAGGAACCGGGGAGCTGTTTTTT
v_call: TRBV6-5
j_call: TRBJ2-2
clone_size: once
d_call: TRBD2

cdr3_aa: CASSPYGVNEKLFF
cdr3_nt: TGTGCCAGCAGCCCCTACGGGGTGAATGAAAAACTGTTTTTT
v_call: TRBV5-5
j_call: TRBJ1-4
clone_size: .
d_call: .

cdr3_aa: CAVGGPGTDTQYF
cdr3_nt: TGTGCCGTCGGAGGGCCGGGCACAGATACGCAGTATTTT
v_call: TRBV10-3
j_call: TRBJ2-3
clone_size: .
d_call: .

cdr3_aa: CASSLLSGETEAFF
cdr3_nt: TGCGCCAGCAGCTTGTTGTCAGGGGAAACTGAAGCTTTCTTT
v_call: TRBV5-1
j_call: TRBJ1-1
clone_size: .
d_call: .

cdr3_aa: CASSFEGKSYEQYF
cdr3_nt: TGTGCCAGCAGCTTTGAAGGGAAGTCCTACGAGCAGTACTTC
v_call: TRBV7-9
j_call: TRBJ2-7
clone_size: once
d_call: .

cdr3_aa: CASSQVGGSYGYTF
cdr3_nt: TGTGCCAGCAGCCAAGTAGGGGGGTCGTATGGCTACACCTTC
v_call: TRBV3-1/TRBV3-2
j_call: TRBJ1-2
clone_size: .
d_call: .

cdr3_aa: CASSSMDRGTAGELFF
cdr3_nt: TGTGCCAGTAGTTCGATGGACAGGGGGACCGCCGGGGAGCTGTTTTTT
v_call: TRBV19
j_call: TRBJ2-2
clone_size: .
d_call: TRBD1

cdr3_aa: CASSPHPFAGTNEQYF
cdr3_nt: TGTGCCAGCAGTCCCCACCCTTTCGCGGGGACCAACGAGCAGTACTTC
v_call: TRBV27
j_call: TRBJ2-7
clone_size: .
d_call: .

cdr3_aa: CASSQTPGLERGELFF
cdr3_nt: TGTGCCAGCAGCCAAACTCCGGGACTAGAACGGGGGGAGCTGTTTTTT
v_call: TRBV7-2
j_call: TRBJ2-2
clone_size: .
d_call: TRBD2

cdr3_aa: CASSPSRGGSGELFF
cdr3_nt: TGTGCCAGCTCACCCTCCCGGGGAGGATCCGGGGAGCTGTTTTTT
v_call: TRBV18
j_call: TRBJ2-2
clone_size: .
d_call: .

cdr3_aa: CASSQEGTSFEQFF
cdr3_nt: TGTGCCAGCAGCCAAGAAGGGACCAGCTTTGAGCAGTTCTTC
v_call: TRBV4-2
j_call: TRBJ2-1
clone_size: .
d_call: .

cdr3_aa: CASSFDRGPTINGYTF
cdr3_nt: TGTGCCAGCAGCTTCGACAGGGGGCCCACGATTAATGGCTACACCTTC
v_call: TRBV7-9
j_call: TRBJ1-2
clone_size: .
d_call: TRBD1

cdr3_aa: CATRQDPSNQPQHF
cdr3_nt: TGTGCCACCAGACAAGACCCTAGCAATCAGCCCCAGCATTTT
v_call: TRBV5-4
j_call: TRBJ1-5
clone_size: .
d_call: .

cdr3_aa: CASSFEKGPQHF
cdr3_nt: TGTGCCAGCAGTTTTGAGAAGGGGCCCCAGCATTTT
v_call: TRBV12-3/TRBV12-4
j_call: TRBJ1-5
clone_size: .
d_call: .

cdr3_aa: CASRRTGSYEQYF
cdr3_nt: TGTGCCAGCAGGCGGACAGGGTCCTACGAGCAGTACTTC
v_call: TRBV28
j_call: TRBJ2-7
clone_size: .
d_call: TRBD1

cdr3_aa: CASSSQVSGANVLTF
cdr3_nt: TGCGCCAGCAGCTCTCAGGTCTCTGGGGCCAACGTCCTGACTTTC
v_call: TRBV5-1
j_call: TRBJ2-6
clone_size: .
d_call: .

cdr3_aa: CASSPPTDPLETQYF
cdr3_nt: TGTGCCAGCTCACCACCGACAGACCCGTTGGAGACCCAGTACTTC
v_call: TRBV18
j_call: TRBJ2-5
clone_size: .
d_call: .

cdr3_aa: CASSSGQGRGYTF
cdr3_nt: TGTGCCAGCAGCTCCGGACAGGGTCGAGGCTACACCTTC
v_call: TRBV7-9
j_call: TRBJ1-2
clone_size: .
d_call: TRBD1

cdr3_aa: CASSRGNQPQHF
cdr3_nt: TGTGCCAGCAGTAGGGGGAATCAGCCCCAGCATTTT
v_call: TRBV12-3/TRBV12-4
j_call: TRBJ1-5
clone_size: .
d_call: .

cdr3_aa: CASSLESLTYNSPLHF
cdr3_nt: TGCGCCAGCAGCTTGGAGTCTCTGACCTATAATTCACCCCTCCACTTT
v_call: TRBV5-1
j_call: TRBJ1-6
clone_size: .
d_call: .

cdr3_aa: CATLNQGIKNTEAFF
cdr3_nt: TGTGCCACCTTAAATCAGGGGATAAAGAACACTGAAGCTTTCTTT
v_call: TRBV24-1
j_call: TRBJ1-1
clone_size: .
d_call: .

cdr3_aa: CASRGQYNQPQHF
cdr3_nt: TGTGCCAGCCGGGGGCAGTACAATCAGCCCCAGCATTTT
v_call: TRBV2
j_call: TRBJ1-5
clone_size: .
d_call: .

cdr3_aa: CAWRITGLWGGTQYF
cdr3_nt: TGTGCCTGGAGAATAACGGGGCTATGGGGGGGGACCCAGTACTTC
v_call: TRBV30
j_call: TRBJ2-5
clone_size: .
d_call: TRBD2

cdr3_aa: CASSLSSAVNEKLFF
cdr3_nt: TGTGCCAGCAGTTTATCAAGTGCAGTTAATGAAAAACTGTTTTTT
v_call: TRBV27
j_call: TRBJ1-4
clone_size: .
d_call: .

cdr3_aa: CAITGTGGSEAFF
cdr3_nt: TGTGCCATCACTGGGACAGGGGGCTCTGAAGCTTTCTTT
v_call: TRBV10-3
j_call: TRBJ1-1
clone_size: .
d_call: TRBD1

cdr3_aa: CATSDTQETQYF
cdr3_nt: TGTGCCACCAGTGACACCCAAGAGACCCAGTACTTC
v_call: TRBV24-1
j_call: TRBJ2-5
clone_size: .
d_call: .

cdr3_aa: CASSLYAGTLYGYTF
cdr3_nt: TGTGCCAGCAGCCTTTACGCCGGGACACTCTATGGCTACACCTTC
v_call: TRBV3-1/TRBV3-2
j_call: TRBJ1-2
clone_size: .
d_call: .

cdr3_aa: CASSPDGLYEQYF
cdr3_nt: TGTGCCAGCTCACCAGACGGGCTGTACGAGCAGTACTTC
v_call: TRBV18
j_call: TRBJ2-7
clone_size: .
d_call: .

cdr3_aa: CASSKRPALNYGYTF
cdr3_nt: TGTGCCAGCAGCAAACGACCAGCGCTTAACTATGGCTACACCTTC
v_call: TRBV21-1
j_call: TRBJ1-2
clone_size: .
d_call: .

cdr3_aa: CASSRTGGAGDGYTF
cdr3_nt: TGTGCCAGCAGCCGAACAGGGGGCGCAGGGGATGGCTACACCTTC
v_call: TRBV28
j_call: TRBJ1-2
clone_size: .
d_call: TRBD1

cdr3_aa: CASSLGGGPNTGELFF
cdr3_nt: TGCGCCAGCAGCTTGGGCGGCGGGCCCAACACCGGGGAGCTGTTTTTT
v_call: TRBV5-1
j_call: TRBJ2-2
clone_size: .
d_call: .

cdr3_aa: CASRLGQSNTEAFF
cdr3_nt: TGTGCCAGCCGCTTAGGACAGTCCAACACTGAAGCTTTCTTT
v_call: TRBV3-1/TRBV3-2
j_call: TRBJ1-1
clone_size: once
d_call: .

cdr3_aa: CAISPNHRDGYTF
cdr3_nt: TGTGCCATCAGCCCGAATCACAGGGATGGCTACACCTTC
v_call: TRBV10-3
j_call: TRBJ1-2
clone_size: .
d_call: .

cdr3_aa: CASTRRASGANEQFF
cdr3_nt: TGTGCCAGCACCCGCCGGGCTAGCGGGGCCAATGAGCAGTTCTTC
v_call: TRBV3-1/TRBV3-2
j_call: TRBJ2-1
clone_size: .
d_call: TRBD2

cdr3_aa: CAWSVGGQPYNSPLHF
cdr3_nt: TGTGCCTGGAGTGTAGGGGGTCAGCCCTATAATTCACCCCTCCACTTT
v_call: TRBV30
j_call: TRBJ1-6
clone_size: .
d_call: .

cdr3_aa: CASSNEGRYEKLFF
cdr3_nt: TGTGCCAGCAGCAACGAGGGGCGGTACGAAAAACTGTTTTTT
v_call: TRBV7-9
j_call: TRBJ1-4
clone_size: .
d_call: .